This T cell receptor (beta chain) was recorded in a study of T cell responses to AZD1222 COVID-19 vaccine. A remark on this clone: Its antigen is not known.

Notes on the study in general: Seropositive at baseline were only six AZD1222 recipients.

This CDR3 contains 15 residues. CDR1 is MNHEY and CDR2 is SVGEGT in the germline V gene. The J segment lost 5 bases and the V segment lost 5 bases, leaving 8 bases of the junction unmatched. The repertoire was sequenced with immunoSEQ multiplex PCR; TCRdb's copy has only in-frame clones and lacks some. The sample includes about 99,000 clones, approximately 89% seen only once; the top ten take over 6.5%. The chain carries TRBV6-2 or TRBV6-3 and TRBJ2-5; 10 nucleotides agree with TRBD2. This clonotype was obtained from an adult in good health. Material: peripheral blood, obtained on day 0 of AZD1222 vaccination. The CDR3 nucleotides read TGTGCCAGCAGTCCGGGACTAGCGAGGGACGAGACCCAGTACTTC. It is translated as CASSPGLARDETQYF.